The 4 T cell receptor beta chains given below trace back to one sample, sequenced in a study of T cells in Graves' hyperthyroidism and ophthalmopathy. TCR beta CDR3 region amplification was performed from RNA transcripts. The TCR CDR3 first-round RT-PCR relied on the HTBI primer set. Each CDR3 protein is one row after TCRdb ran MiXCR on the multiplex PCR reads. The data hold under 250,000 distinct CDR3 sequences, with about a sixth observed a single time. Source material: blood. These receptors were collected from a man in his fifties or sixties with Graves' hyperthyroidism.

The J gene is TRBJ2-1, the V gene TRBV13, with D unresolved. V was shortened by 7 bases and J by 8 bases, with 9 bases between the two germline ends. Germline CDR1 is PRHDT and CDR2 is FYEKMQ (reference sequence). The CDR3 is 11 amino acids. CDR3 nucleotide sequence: TGTGCCAGCAACTCCGACGATGAGCAGTTCTTC. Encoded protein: CASNSDDEQFF.

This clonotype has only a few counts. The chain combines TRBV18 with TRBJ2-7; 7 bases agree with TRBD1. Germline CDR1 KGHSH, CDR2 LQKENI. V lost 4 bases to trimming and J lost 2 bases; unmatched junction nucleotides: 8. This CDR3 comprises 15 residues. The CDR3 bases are TGTGCCAGCTCACTAAAGACAGGGTCCCCCTACGAGCAGTACTTC. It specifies CASSLKTGSPYEQYF.

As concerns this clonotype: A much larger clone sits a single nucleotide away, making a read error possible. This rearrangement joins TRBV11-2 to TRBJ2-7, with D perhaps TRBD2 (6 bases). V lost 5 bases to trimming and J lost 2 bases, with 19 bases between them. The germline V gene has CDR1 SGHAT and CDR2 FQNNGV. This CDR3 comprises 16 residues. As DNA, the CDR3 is TGTGCCAGCAGCATACATTCCGGGACTGCCACCTACGAGCAGTACTTC. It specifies CASSIHSGTATYEQYF.

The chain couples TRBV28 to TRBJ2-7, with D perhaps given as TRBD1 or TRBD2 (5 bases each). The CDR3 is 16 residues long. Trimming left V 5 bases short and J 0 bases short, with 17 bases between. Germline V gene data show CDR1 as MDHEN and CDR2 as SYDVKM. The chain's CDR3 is CASSEGDVGFSYEQYF. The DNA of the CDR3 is TGTGCCAGCAGTGAAGGGGACGTGGGCTTCTCCTACGAGCAGTACTTC.